One T cell receptor (beta chain) is described in this entry. What it binds is unknown. The data were taken from a study of radiation and T cells in renal cell carcinoma. Study-wide points: From baseline, blood top tumor clonotypes peaked at 2 weeks post-radiation.

The data were produced by immunoSEQ multiplex PCR, yet TCRdb's version contains in-frame clones alone and is incomplete. Found here are 130,000 to 150,000 clones, 70% to 90% of them singletons; the top ten hold over 15%. Looked up from germline, CDR1 is SGHTA and CDR2 is FQGNSA. V lost 5 bases to trimming and J lost 1 base; unmatched junction nucleotides: 8. This CDR3 has 16 residues. Documented time point: blood 4 weeks post-SBRT, at nephrectomy. The treatment denotes: 15 Gy SBRT to primary tumor, nephrectomy 4 weeks later. Nephrectomy followed 15 Gy stereotactic body radiation by 4 weeks. This clonotype was sampled from a woman aged 45-65 years with renal cell carcinoma. This specimen consisted of blood, obtained from a patient whose treatment included radiotherapy and nephrectomy. The gene calls are TRBV7-2 and TRBJ1-5; 7 nucleotides agree with TRBD1. CDR3 loop: CASSGQGQLSNQPQHF. The CDR3 nucleotides are TGTGCCAGCAGCGGTCAGGGACAGCTAAGCAATCAGCCCCAGCATTTT.